This entry lists 31 T cell receptor beta chains sequenced from one sample in a study of shared clonotypes between healthy human individuals. Using immunoSEQ multiplex PCR, the repertoire was profiled, and TCRdb retains in-frame clones only, with some absent. The data hold some 2 million clones, with approximately 94% observed a single time. CD8 cells regarded as naive lacked CD45RO, were positively chosen for CCR7, and omitted terminally differentiated effector memory CD45RA+ cells. Sequences were obtained from naive CD8+ T cells sorted from blood. These receptor sequences come from a young man in good health.

V gene TRBV7-9 combines with J gene TRBJ1-4; 11 nucleotides line up with TRBD1. Losses at the gene ends were 5 bases for V and 0 bases for J; bases not matched to a gene: 8. This CDR3 contains 18 residues. Germline CDR1 SEHNR, CDR2 FQNEAQ (reference sequence). In DNA, the CDR3 is TGTGCCAGCAGCCCACCCGGACAGGGGGCTTCAACTAATGAAAAACTGTTTTTT. The encoded protein is CASSPPGQGASTNEKLFF. Based on the CDR3 plus reference TRBV7-9 and TRBJ1-4, the full variable domain is DTGVSQNPRHKITKRGQNVTFRCDPISEHNRLYWYRQTLGQGPEFLTYFQNEAQLEKSRLLSDRFSAERPKGSFSTLEIQRTEQGDSAMYLCASSPPGQGASTNEKLFFGSGTQLSVL.

The J gene is TRBJ2-7, the V gene TRBV21-1; the tabulated D call, TRBD1, remains unverified against the DNA. TRBV21-1 is a pseudogene locus. CDR3 length equals 18 residues. The CDR3 reads CASSKSPTKVDRVHEQYF. The CDR3 coding sequence is TGTGCCAGCAGCAAATCCCCAACCAAAGTTGACAGGGTCCACGAGCAGTACTTC.

V and J are TRBV7-8 and TRBJ2-7; perhaps D is TRBD1 or TRBD2 (5 bases each). CDR3 length: 16 residues. Looked up from germline, CDR1 is SGHVS and CDR2 is FQNEAQ. Trimming cost V 1 base and J 0 bases, with 13 bases left between them. The CDR3 DNA follows: TGTGCCAGCAGCTTAGGAGGTGGGGGTCCCTCCTACGAGCAGTACTTC. Its protein product is CASSLGGGGPSYEQYF.

CDR3 residues: CASSLARDRVRGGRGEQYF. DNA for the CDR3: TGTGCCAGCAGCTTAGCGCGGGACAGGGTACGTGGCGGGAGGGGGGAGCAGTACTTC. The V and J genes are TRBV7-2 and TRBJ2-7; either TRBD1 or TRBD2 may fit D (9 bases each). The CDR3 consists of 19 residues. V lost 0 bases and J lost 7, with 28 bases in between. Germline V lookup: CDR1 SGHTA, CDR2 FQGNSA.

This clone occurred once. The chain employs TRBV28 and TRBJ2-6; D gene ambiguous. The V and J ends lost 5 bases and 2 bases respectively, with 13 bases between them. This CDR3 comprises 16 residues. CDR1 is MDHEN, CDR2 SYDVKM, per germline. The CDR3 protein is CASSNPGTAGANVLTF. The CDR3 DNA reads as TGTGCCAGCAGTAACCCTGGTACAGCTGGGGCCAACGTCCTGACTTTC.

The V call is TRBV4-3, the J call TRBJ2-7, with TRBD1 matching 9 bases. Germline V gene data show CDR1 as LGHNA and CDR2 as YSLEER. The CDR3 is 15 residues long. The V gene end was trimmed by 2 bases and the J gene end by 6 bases; junction bases not matched to a gene: 8. The CDR3 sequence is CASSQTWTGVREQYF. CDR3 DNA sequence: TGCGCCAGCAGCCAAACGTGGACAGGGGTGCGCGAGCAGTACTTC.

The chain joins TRBV4-3 to TRBJ2-3; D call uncertain. The CDR3 length is 13 residues. Germline V gene data show CDR1 as LGHNA and CDR2 as YSLEER. The V end was cut by 0 bases, the J end by 3 bases, with 4 bases between. The CDR3 spells CASSQDLTDTQYF. DNA of the CDR3: TGCGCCAGCAGCCAAGATTTAACAGATACGCAGTATTTT.

The chain combines TRBV11-2 with TRBJ2-7, with a weak D call TRBD1 (5 bases). CDR1 is SGHAT and CDR2 is FQNNGV in the germline V gene. V gave up 5 bases and J gave up 0 bases, with 14 bases separating them. This CDR3 has 15 amino acids. The CDR3 sequence is CASSTWMGPSYEQYF. CDR3 in DNA: TGTGCCAGCAGCACCTGGATGGGGCCCTCCTACGAGCAGTACTTC.

Comments on this clone: At one boundary the junction diverges from the germline segment, which might be a read error. The chain uses TRBV7-7 and TRBJ2-5, with D unclear. CDR1 and CDR2 (germline): SSHAT, FNYEAQ (reference sequence). The CDR3 is made up of 12 amino acids. The CDR3 sequence: CASSPYGETQYF. As DNA, the CDR3 is TGTGCTAGCAGCCCCTATGGGGAGACCCAGTACTTC.

Points on this clone: Other DNA sequences in this sample translate to the same CDR3. The chain carries TRBV5-8 and TRBJ1-1; no clear D. Germline V gives CDR1 SGHTS, CDR2 YDEGEE. V was trimmed by 4 bases and J by 1 base, leaving 8 bases between them. CDR3 length: 13 amino acids. This chain's CDR3 is CASSPGPNTEAFF. CDR3 nucleotides: TGTGCCAGCAGCCCTGGACCGAACACTGAAGCTTTCTTT.

V usage is TRBV6-5 and J usage is TRBJ2-7; a weak D match, TRBD1 (5 bases). This CDR3 is built from 12 residues. Germline CDR1 MNHEY, CDR2 SVGAGI. The V and J ends lost 10 bases and 3 bases respectively, with 13 bases between them. Written as DNA, the CDR3 is TGTGCCACCATGGGGCGGTTCTACGAGCAGTACTTC. This gives the protein CATMGRFYEQYF.

The chain couples TRBV9 to TRBJ2-2; D call uncertain. Germline loops: CDR1 SGDLS, CDR2 YYNGEE. V was trimmed by 4 bases and J by 4 bases, leaving 5 bases between them. The CDR3 has 12 residues. Here the CDR3 reads CASSFLTGELFF. The DNA of the CDR3 is TGTGCCAGCAGCTTTCTCACCGGGGAGCTGTTTTTT.

The chain joins TRBV14 to TRBJ1-1, with TRBD1 matching over 8 bases. The CDR3 is 16 residues long. Germline CDR1 is SGHDN and CDR2 is FVKESK. The J segment lost 5 bases and the V segment lost 1 base, leaving 9 bases of the junction unmatched. The CDR3 loop is CASSQGVGQGETEAFF. The CDR3 DNA reads as TGTGCCAGCAGCCAAGGGGTTGGACAGGGAGAAACTGAAGCTTTCTTT.

This clone was recorded once. CDR3 loop: CASSVDGSSLPYEQYF. The CDR3 nucleotides read TGTGCCAGCAGCGTAGACGGCTCTTCACTCCCCTACGAGCAGTACTTC. The rearrangement joins TRBV9 to TRBJ2-7; D not resolved. Germline CDR1 SGDLS, CDR2 YYNGEE. The V gene lost 0 bases and the J gene lost 2 bases, with 15 bases spanning the gap. The CDR3 is made up of 16 amino acids.

The chain has TRBV27 and TRBJ1-2; D may be TRBD1 (5 bases). Between the trimmed V and J ends, which lost 2 bases and 4 bases, there was a span of 8 bases. CDR3 size: 13 residues. Looked up from germline, CDR1 is MNHEY and CDR2 is SMNVEV (reference sequence). The CDR3 DNA follows: TGTGCCAGCAGTTTAAATACAGGCTATGGCTACACCTTC. This sequence encodes CASSLNTGYGYTF.

This chain uses TRBV7-9 with TRBJ2-2, with 12 bases that match TRBD2. With V trimmed by 5 bases and J by 1 base, 5 bases remained unmatched. The CDR3 extends over 17 amino acids. CDR1 and CDR2 (germline): SEHNR, FQNEAQ (reference sequence). The CDR3 loop reads CASSPPLAGGNTGELFF. In DNA form, the CDR3 reads TGTGCCAGCAGCCCCCCACTAGCGGGGGGGAACACCGGGGAGCTGTTTTTT. Full variable domain (missing parts from reference TRBV7-9 and TRBJ2-2): DTGVSQNPRHKITKRGQNVTFRCDPISEHNRLYWYRQTLGQGPEFLTYFQNEAQLEKSRLLSDRFSAERPKGSFSTLEIQRTEQGDSAMYLCASSPPLAGGNTGELFFGEGSRLTVL.

The V gene is TRBV11-2, the J gene TRBJ2-7; D is uncertain. Looked up from germline, CDR1 is SGHAT and CDR2 is FQNNGV. Trimming took off 1 base at V and 4 bases at J, with 14 bases between the two ends. The CDR3 sequence is 15 residues long. CDR3 DNA sequence: TGTGCCAGCAGCTTAGGGGCAGGAGAACTTTACGAGCAGTACTTC. It translates to CASSLGAGELYEQYF.

The J gene is TRBJ1-2, the V gene TRBV27, with 7 nucleotides matching TRBD1. Germline CDR1 and CDR2: MNHEY and SMNVEV (reference sequence). The CDR3 is 14 residues long. V was clipped by 2 bases and J by 4 bases; unmatched bases: 4. CDR3 DNA: TGTGCCAGCAGTTTAAACAGGGGTACCTATGGCTACACCTTC. Translation: CASSLNRGTYGYTF.

The chain couples TRBV30 to TRBJ2-4, with 8 positions matching TRBD2. CDR3 length: 12 amino acids. After removal of 2 bases from V and 7 bases from J, the junction contained 1 base not matched to a gene. Germline-derived CDR1 and CDR2 are GTSNPN and SVGIG (reference sequence). The CDR3, as DNA: TGTGCCTGGAGTCCGGGGGGGAACATTCAGTACTTC. Residues: CAWSPGGNIQYF.

Turning to this clone: The sample has other DNA sequences that encode this CDR3 too. V is TRBV29-1 and J is TRBJ2-3; D remains ambiguous. Trimming pared 0 bases from V and 1 base from J, leaving 8 bases between. The CDR3 has 14 amino acids. CDR1 SQVTM and CDR2 ANQGSEA come from the germline V gene. CDR3 sequence: CSVEDGAGTDTQYF. DNA of the CDR3: TGCAGCGTTGAAGATGGTGCAGGCACAGATACGCAGTATTTT.

The chain couples TRBV28 to TRBJ2-5; D unclear. CDR3 size: 13 residues. CDR1 and CDR2 (germline): MDHEN, SYDVKM. The ends were cut back, 2 bases at V and 5 bases at J, with 9 bases in the middle. The CDR3 region has the DNA TGTGCCAGCAGTTTAGCCTCATGGGAGACCCAGTACTTC. Translating gives CASSLASWETQYF.

V gene TRBV10-2 combines with J gene TRBJ1-1; tentative D call: TRBD1 (5 bases). Trimming pared 2 bases from V and 4 bases from J, leaving 14 bases between. Germline CDR1 is WSHSY and CDR2 is SAAADI. The CDR3 extends over 15 amino acids. The CDR3 sequence is CASSERPQGSTEAFF. The CDR3 DNA reads TGCGCCAGCAGTGAGCGGCCCCAGGGTTCCACTGAAGCTTTCTTT.

The chain has TRBV5-8 and TRBJ1-2; D is ambiguous. This CDR3 is built from 12 residues. Germline lookup yields CDR1 SGHTS and CDR2 YDEGEE. V lost 2 bases to trimming and J lost 4 bases, with 6 bases between them. The CDR3 region is CASSLEVYGYTF. The CDR3 DNA follows: TGTGCCAGCAGCTTAGAGGTCTATGGCTACACCTTC.

V gene TRBV9 combines with J gene TRBJ1-2; D remains ambiguous. Per germline, CDR1 SGDLS and CDR2 YYNGEE. The CDR3 has 15 amino acids. V was pared by 4 bases and J by 6 bases, with 19 bases between. The chain's CDR3 is CASSPFVSPPDGYTF. The CDR3 coding sequence is TGTGCCAGCAGCCCCTTTGTCTCCCCGCCGGATGGCTACACCTTC.

This sequence joins TRBV4-1 and TRBJ1-4; TRBD1 might be the D (5 bases). This CDR3 spans 16 amino acids. Germline assignment: CDR1 MGHRA and CDR2 YSYEKL. Deletions cut 0 bases from V and 2 bases from J, with 10 bases between. Here the CDR3 reads CASSQELGATNEKLFF. CDR3 in DNA: TGCGCCAGCAGCCAAGAGTTAGGGGCGACTAATGAAAAACTGTTTTTT.

The genes are TRBV11-2 and TRBJ1-2, with D tentatively TRBD1 (5 bases). Trimming left V 5 bases short and J 0 bases short, with 22 bases between. Germline lookup yields CDR1 SGHAT and CDR2 FQNNGV. CDR3 size: 18 residues. The CDR3 loop reads CASSPQPVEGYPNYGYTF. CDR3 nucleotide sequence: TGTGCCAGCAGCCCACAACCAGTTGAGGGGTATCCTAACTATGGCTACACCTTC.

This chain joins TRBV5-1 and TRBJ2-2, with 8 bases identical to TRBD2. Germline CDR1 is SGHRS and CDR2 is YFSETQ. The CDR3 spans 16 residues. Trimming cost V 3 bases and J 9 bases; bases outside gene matches: 13. DNA for the CDR3: TGCGCCAGCAGCTCCCTTGTGCGGGAGGCTACCAGGGAGCTGTTTTTT. It translates to CASSSLVREATRELFF.

This rearrangement joins TRBV11-3 to TRBJ2-7, with D possibly being TRBD1 (6 bases). The germline CDR1 and CDR2 sequences are SGHNT and YENEEA. V lost 1 base and J lost 3, with 10 bases in between. This CDR3 has 14 amino acids. The CDR3 here is CASSLGDTDYEQYF. DNA of the CDR3: TGTGCCAGCAGCTTAGGGGACACGGACTACGAGCAGTACTTC.

V is TRBV5-6 and J is TRBJ1-2; D uncertain. The germline V gene has CDR1 SGHDT and CDR2 YYEEEE. Trimming took off 4 bases at V and 0 bases at J, with 13 bases between the two ends. The CDR3 spans 15 residues. The CDR3 DNA reads as TGTGCCAGCAGCCTTACGGGCAGCCCTAACTATGGCTACACCTTC. Protein product: CASSLTGSPNYGYTF. Drawing the rest from reference TRBV5-6 and TRBJ1-2, the complete variable domain is DAGVTQSPTHLIKTRGQQVTLRCSPKSGHDTVSWYQQALGQGPQFIFQYYEEEERQRGNFPDRFSGHQFPNYSSELNVNALLLGDSALYLCASSLTGSPNYGYTFGSGTRLTVV.

The rearrangement joins TRBV4-3 to TRBJ2-7; possibly TRBD1 for D (7 bases). Trimming took 3 bases from V and 11 from J, leaving 11 bases between them. The germline V gene has CDR1 LGHNA and CDR2 YSLEER. The CDR3 runs to 11 residues. The CDR3 region is CASSQDRREYF. In DNA, the CDR3 is TGCGCCAGCAGCCAGGACAGGAGGGAGTACTTC.

The rearrangement uses TRBV5-4 and TRBJ2-2, with 7 bases identical to TRBD2. CDR3 length equals 15 residues. In germline, CDR1 is SGHNT, CDR2 YYREEE (reference sequence). J gave up 3 bases and V 4 bases, and 6 bases lay outside the gene matches. The CDR3 loop is CASSREGGHTGELFF. CDR3 sequence (DNA): TGTGCCAGCAGCAGAGAGGGAGGGCACACCGGGGAGCTGTTTTTT.